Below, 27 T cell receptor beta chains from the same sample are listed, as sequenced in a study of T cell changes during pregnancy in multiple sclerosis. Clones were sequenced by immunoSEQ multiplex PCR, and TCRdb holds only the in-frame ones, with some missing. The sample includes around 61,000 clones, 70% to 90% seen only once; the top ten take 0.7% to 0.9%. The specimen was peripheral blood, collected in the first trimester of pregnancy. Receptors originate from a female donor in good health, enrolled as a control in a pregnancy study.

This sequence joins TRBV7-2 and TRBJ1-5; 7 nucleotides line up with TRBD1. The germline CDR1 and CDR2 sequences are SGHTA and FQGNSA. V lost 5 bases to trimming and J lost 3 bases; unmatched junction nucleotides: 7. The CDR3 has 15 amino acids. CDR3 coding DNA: TGTGCCAGCAGCCGGGAGGGACAGCTCAATCAGCCCCAGCATTTT. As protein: CASSREGQLNQPQHF.

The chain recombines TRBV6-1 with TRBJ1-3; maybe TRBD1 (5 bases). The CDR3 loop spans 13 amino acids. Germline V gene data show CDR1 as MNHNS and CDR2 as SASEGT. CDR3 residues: CAWGGSSGNTIYF. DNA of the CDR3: TGTGCTTGGGGGGGTAGCTCTGGAAACACCATATATTTT.

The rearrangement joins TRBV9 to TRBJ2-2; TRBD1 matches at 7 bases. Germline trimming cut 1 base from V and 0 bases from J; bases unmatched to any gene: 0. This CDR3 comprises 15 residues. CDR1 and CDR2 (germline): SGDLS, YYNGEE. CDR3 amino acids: CASSVQGANTGELFF. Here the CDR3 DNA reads TGTGCCAGCAGCGTACAGGGGGCGAACACCGGGGAGCTGTTTTTT.

CDR3 sequence reads: CASSLAGLNTGELFF. Here the CDR3 DNA reads TGTGCCAGCAGCTTAGCGGGACTAAACACCGGGGAGCTGTTTTTT. The chain couples TRBV7-3 to TRBJ2-2; 7 positions match TRBD2. J was trimmed by 2 bases and V by 2 bases; bases with no gene match: 2. The V gene's germline CDR1 is SGHTA and CDR2 FQGTGA. The CDR3 extends over 15 amino acids.

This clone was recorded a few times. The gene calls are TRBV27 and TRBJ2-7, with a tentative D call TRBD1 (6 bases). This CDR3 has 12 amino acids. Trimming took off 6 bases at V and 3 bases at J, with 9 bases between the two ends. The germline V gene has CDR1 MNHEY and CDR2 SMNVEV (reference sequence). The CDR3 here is CASSRGDYEQYF. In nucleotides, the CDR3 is TGTGCCAGCAGCAGGGGAGACTACGAGCAGTACTTC.

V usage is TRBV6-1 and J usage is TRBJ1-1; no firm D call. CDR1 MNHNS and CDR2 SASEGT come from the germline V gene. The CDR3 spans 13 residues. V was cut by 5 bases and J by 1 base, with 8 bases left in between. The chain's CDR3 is CASSIEGNTEAFF. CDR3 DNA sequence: TGTGCCAGCAGTATCGAGGGGAACACTGAAGCTTTCTTT.

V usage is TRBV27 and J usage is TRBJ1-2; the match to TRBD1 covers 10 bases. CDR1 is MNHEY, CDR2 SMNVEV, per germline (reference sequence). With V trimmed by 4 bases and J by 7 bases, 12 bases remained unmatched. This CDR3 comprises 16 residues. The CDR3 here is CASSSNDRGRVSGYTF. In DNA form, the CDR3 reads TGTGCCAGCAGTTCAAATGACAGGGGGCGCGTTAGTGGCTACACCTTC.

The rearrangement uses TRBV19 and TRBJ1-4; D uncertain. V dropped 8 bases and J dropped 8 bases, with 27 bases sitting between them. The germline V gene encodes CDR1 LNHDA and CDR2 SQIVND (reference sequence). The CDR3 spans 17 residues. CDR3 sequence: CASLPGRAGAREEKLFF. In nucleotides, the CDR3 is TGTGCCAGTCTTCCTGGGAGGGCTGGAGCACGGGAGGAAAAACTGTTTTTT.

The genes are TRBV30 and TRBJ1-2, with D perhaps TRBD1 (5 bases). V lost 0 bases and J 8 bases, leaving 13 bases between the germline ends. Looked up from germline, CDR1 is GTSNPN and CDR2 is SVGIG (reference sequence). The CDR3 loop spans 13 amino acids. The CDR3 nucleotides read TGTGCCTGGAGTGTCGGGCAGGGTCGGGGCTACACCTTC. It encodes CAWSVGQGRGYTF.

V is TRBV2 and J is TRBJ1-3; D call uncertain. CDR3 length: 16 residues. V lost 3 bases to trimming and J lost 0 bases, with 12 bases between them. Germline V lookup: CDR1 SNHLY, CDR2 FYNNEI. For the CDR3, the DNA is TGTGCCAGCAGTGAGAGGGAACCAGTCTCTGGAAACACCATATATTTT. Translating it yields CASSEREPVSGNTIYF.

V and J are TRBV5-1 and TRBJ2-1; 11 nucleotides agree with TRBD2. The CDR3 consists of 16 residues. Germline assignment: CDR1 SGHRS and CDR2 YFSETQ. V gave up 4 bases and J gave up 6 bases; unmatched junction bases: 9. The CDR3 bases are TGCGCCAGCAGCCTCCCCTCCGGGACTAGCGGCAATGAGCAGTTCTTC. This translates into CASSLPSGTSGNEQFF.

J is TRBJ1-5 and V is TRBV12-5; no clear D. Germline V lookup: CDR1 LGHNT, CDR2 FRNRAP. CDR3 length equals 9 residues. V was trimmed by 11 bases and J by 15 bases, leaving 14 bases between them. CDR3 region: CAWFMAGHF. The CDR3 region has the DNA TGTGCTTGGTTCATGGCTGGGCATTTT.

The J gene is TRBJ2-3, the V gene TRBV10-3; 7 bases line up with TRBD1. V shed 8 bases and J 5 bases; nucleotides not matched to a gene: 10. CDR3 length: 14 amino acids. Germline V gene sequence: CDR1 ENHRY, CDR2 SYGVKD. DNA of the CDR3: TGTGCCATCCAGACAGGGCGACAGGGAGATACGCAGTATTTT. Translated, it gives CAIQTGRQGDTQYF.

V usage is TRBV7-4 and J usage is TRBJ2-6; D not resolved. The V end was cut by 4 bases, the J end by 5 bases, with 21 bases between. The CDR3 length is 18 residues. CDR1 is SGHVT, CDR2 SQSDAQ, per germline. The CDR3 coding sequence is TGTGCCAGCAGCTCTTCCTACAGCTCACAAAGTCGGGCCAACGTCCTGACTTTC. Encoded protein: CASSSSYSSQSRANVLTF.

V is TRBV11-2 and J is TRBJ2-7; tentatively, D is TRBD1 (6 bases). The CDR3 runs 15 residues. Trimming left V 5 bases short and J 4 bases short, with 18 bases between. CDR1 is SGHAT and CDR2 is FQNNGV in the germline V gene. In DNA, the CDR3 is TGTGCCAGCAGCCCCTTGGTGGGGGCAGGATACGAGCAGTACTTC. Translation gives CASSPLVGAGYEQYF.

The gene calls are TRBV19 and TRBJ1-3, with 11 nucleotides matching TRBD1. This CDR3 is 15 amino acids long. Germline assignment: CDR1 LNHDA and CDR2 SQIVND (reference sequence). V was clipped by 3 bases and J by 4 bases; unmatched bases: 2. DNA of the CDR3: TGTGCCAGTAGTATGGACAGGGGGCCAGGAAACACCATATATTTT. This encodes CASSMDRGPGNTIYF.

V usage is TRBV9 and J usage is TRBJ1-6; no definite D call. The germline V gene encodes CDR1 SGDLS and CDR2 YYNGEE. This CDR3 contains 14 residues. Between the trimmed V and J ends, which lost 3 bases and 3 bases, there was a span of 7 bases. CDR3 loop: CASSAEVYNSPLHF. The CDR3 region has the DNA TGTGCCAGCAGCGCCGAGGTCTATAATTCACCCCTCCACTTT.

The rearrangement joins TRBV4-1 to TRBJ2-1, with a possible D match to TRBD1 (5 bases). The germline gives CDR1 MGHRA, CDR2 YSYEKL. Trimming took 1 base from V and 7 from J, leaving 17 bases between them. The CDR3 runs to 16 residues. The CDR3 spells CASSQVGHLRDNEQFF. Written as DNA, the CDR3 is TGCGCCAGCAGCCAAGTTGGACACCTCAGGGATAATGAGCAGTTCTTC.

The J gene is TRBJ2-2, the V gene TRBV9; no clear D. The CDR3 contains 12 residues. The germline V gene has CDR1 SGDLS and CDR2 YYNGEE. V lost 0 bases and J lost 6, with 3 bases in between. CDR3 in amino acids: CASSVAAGELFF. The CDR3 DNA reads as TGTGCCAGCAGCGTAGCTGCCGGGGAGCTGTTTTTT.

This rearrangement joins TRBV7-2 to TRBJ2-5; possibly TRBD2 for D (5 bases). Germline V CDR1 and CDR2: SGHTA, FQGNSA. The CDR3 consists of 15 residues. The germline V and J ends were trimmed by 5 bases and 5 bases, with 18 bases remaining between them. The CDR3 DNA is TGTGCCAGCAGCCCCCGCGCCGGGTGGGAGGAGACCCAGTACTTC. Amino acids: CASSPRAGWEETQYF.

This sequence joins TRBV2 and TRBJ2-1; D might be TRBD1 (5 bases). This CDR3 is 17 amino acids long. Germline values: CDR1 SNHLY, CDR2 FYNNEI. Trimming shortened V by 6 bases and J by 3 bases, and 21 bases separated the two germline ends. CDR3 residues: CASSSLTGTPFYNEQFF. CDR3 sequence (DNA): TGTGCCAGCAGCTCGCTCACAGGTACTCCATTCTACAATGAGCAGTTCTTC.

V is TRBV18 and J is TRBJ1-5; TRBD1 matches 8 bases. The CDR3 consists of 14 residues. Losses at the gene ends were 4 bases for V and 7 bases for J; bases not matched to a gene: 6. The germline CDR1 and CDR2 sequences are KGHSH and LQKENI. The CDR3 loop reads CASSLGQGQQPQHF. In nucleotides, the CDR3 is TGTGCCAGCTCACTTGGACAGGGACAACAGCCCCAGCATTTT.

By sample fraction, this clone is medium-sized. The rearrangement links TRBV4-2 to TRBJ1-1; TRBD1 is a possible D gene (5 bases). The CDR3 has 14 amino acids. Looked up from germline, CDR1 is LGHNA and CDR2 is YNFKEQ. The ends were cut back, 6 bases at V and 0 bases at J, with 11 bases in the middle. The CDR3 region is CASRRTRLNTEAFF. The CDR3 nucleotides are TGTGCCAGCAGAAGGACAAGACTGAACACTGAAGCTTTCTTT.

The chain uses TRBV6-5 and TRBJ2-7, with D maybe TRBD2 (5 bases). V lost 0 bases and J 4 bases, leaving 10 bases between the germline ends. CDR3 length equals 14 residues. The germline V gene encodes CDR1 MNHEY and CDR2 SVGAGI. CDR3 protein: CASSYSRGPYEQYF. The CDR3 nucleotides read TGTGCCAGCAGTTACTCGAGAGGGCCGTACGAGCAGTACTTC.

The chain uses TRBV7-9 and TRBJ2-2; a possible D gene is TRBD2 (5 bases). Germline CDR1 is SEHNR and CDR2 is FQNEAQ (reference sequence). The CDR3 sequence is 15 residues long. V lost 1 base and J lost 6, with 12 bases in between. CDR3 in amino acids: CASSLVRAAAGELFF. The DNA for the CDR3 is TGTGCCAGCAGCTTAGTGCGAGCGGCCGCCGGGGAGCTGTTTTTT.

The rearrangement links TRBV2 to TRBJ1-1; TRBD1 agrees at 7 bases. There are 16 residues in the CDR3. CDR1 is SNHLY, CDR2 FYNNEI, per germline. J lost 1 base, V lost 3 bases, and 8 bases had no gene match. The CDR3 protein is CASSETRDSQNTEAFF. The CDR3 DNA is TGTGCCAGCAGTGAGACAAGGGACAGTCAGAACACTGAAGCTTTCTTT. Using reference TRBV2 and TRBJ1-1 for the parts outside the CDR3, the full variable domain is EPEVTQTPSHQVTQMGQEVILRCVPISNHLYFYWYRQILGQKVEFLVSFYNNEISEKSEIFDDQFSVERPDGSNFTLKIRSTKLEDSAMYFCASSETRDSQNTEAFFGQGTRLTVV.

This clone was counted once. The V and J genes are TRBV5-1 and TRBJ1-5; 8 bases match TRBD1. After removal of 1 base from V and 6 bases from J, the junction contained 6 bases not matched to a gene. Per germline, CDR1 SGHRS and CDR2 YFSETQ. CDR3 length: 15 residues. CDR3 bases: TGCGCCAGCAGCTTGTTTCCAGGGGGCGCTCAGCCCCAGCATTTT. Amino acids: CASSLFPGGAQPQHF.